Listed below are T cell receptor beta chains from one sample, sequenced in a study of T cell repertoires in cytomegalovirus infection. No antigen has been identified for these receptors. TCRdb re-called the reads through MiXCR, storing one row per CDR3 protein. Among about 110,000 distinct CDR3 sequences listed, about 30% were seen once. Sequenced material: CD8+ T cells from cultured PBMCs, taken from culture after CMV antigen stimulation. The receptors come from a human donor in good health (CMV status not recorded). Some clones in this sample may be carry-over from other donors' samples. Each CDR3 is given with its conserved first and last residue. The D gene is left open where the match is weak. The listing skips clone size in some rows; elsewhere it reads once, few, many or a size class.

V	size	J	D	CDR3	DNA
TRBV28	few	TRBJ1-5	-	CASSLEQINQPQHF	TGTGCCAGCAGTTTGGAGCAGATCAATCAGCCCCAGCATTTT
TRBV7-9	-	TRBJ2-2	TRBD2	CASSYTHRSSGGNTGELFF	TGTGCCAGCAGCTATACCCATCGGTCTAGCGGGGGTAACACCGGGGAGCTGTTTTTT
TRBV20-1	-	TRBJ1-3	TRBD1	CSARHPTGGGNTIYF	TGCAGTGCTAGACATCCGACAGGGGGAGGAAACACCATATATTTT
TRBV2	-	TRBJ2-1	-	CASSEFWGAYNEQFF	TGTGCCAGCAGTGAATTTTGGGGGGCCTACAATGAGCAGTTCTTC
TRBV5-6	-	TRBJ2-7	-	CASSFQTGTLVREQYF	TGTGCCAGCAGCTTCCAAACCGGGACCCTAGTGCGAGAGCAGTACTTC
TRBV12-3/TRBV12-4	-	TRBJ2-1	TRBD2	CASSPLAGGPNEQFF	TGTGCCAGCAGTCCGCTAGCGGGGGGGCCGAATGAGCAGTTCTTC
TRBV15	many	TRBJ2-7	-	CATSTRPGSYEQYF	TGTGCCACCAGCACCCGCCCGGGGTCCTACGAGCAGTACTTC
TRBV12-3/TRBV12-4	many	TRBJ1-5	TRBD1	CASSISGTGGQPQHF	TGTGCCAGCAGTATATCCGGGACAGGGGGTCAGCCCCAGCATTTT
TRBV27	-	TRBJ2-1	-	CASSYVSPYNEQFF	TGTGCCAGCAGTTATGTTAGCCCCTACAATGAGCAGTTCTTC
TRBV7-6	many	TRBJ2-1	TRBD2	CASSPGGTTYNEQFF	TGTGCCAGCAGCCCGGGGGGTACGACCTACAATGAGCAGTTCTTC
TRBV19	-	TRBJ1-1	-	CASSIGGLANTEAFF	TGTGCCAGTAGTATCGGGGGGCTGGCGAACACTGAAGCTTTCTTT
TRBV19	few	TRBJ1-2	-	CASSILGAYGYTF	TGTGCCAGTAGTATCCTGGGGGCCTATGGCTACACCTTC
TRBV7-6	-	TRBJ2-1	-	CASSQTGTVVDFYNEQFF	TGTGCCAGCAGCCAGACCGGGACGGTGGTTGATTTTTACAATGAGCAGTTCTTC
TRBV6-1	few	TRBJ2-2	-	CATALMPGELFF	TGTGCCACGGCGTTAATGCCCGGGGAGCTGTTTTTT
TRBV24-1	once	TRBJ2-2	TRBD1	CATSDGTGGGELFF	TGTGCCACCAGTGACGGGACAGGTGGCGGGGAGCTGTTTTTT